Here is one T cell receptor beta chain with its context. Its antigen is not known. This entry comes from a study of beta chain features in type 1 diabetes. Sequencing targeted expressed TCRB transcripts, as all isolated RNA had been reverse transcribed. The method was immunoSEQ multiplex PCR; TCRdb's version includes in-frame clones alone and lacks a portion of them. The data hold around 250,000 clones, with 68% observed a single time. Overall study results and limits: Insertions at VDJ junctions were less frequent in type 1 diabetes patients. These patients also deleted more nucleotides at the same junctions.

This sequence originates from a man aged 25-45 years in good health. The sequenced sample was naive CD4+ T cells from blood.

The CDR3: CASRLGQLNYGYTF. The DNA for the CDR3 is TGTGCCAGCCGACTGGGACAGCTAAACTATGGCTACACCTTC. The V and J genes are TRBV6-5 and TRBJ1-2; 7 bases are shared with TRBD1. Trimming removed 8 bases from V and 2 bases from J; junction bases left unmatched: 8. Germline assignment: CDR1 MNHEY and CDR2 SVGAGI. The CDR3 totals 14 residues.